The subject of this entry is one T cell receptor beta chain. The antigen it binds to is not known. Base quality data are lacking; no much larger clone is found one base away. The sample comes from a study of blood T cell repertoires in COVID-19 (dated by TCRdb to the early 2020s). General notes on the study: The collaborator samples originated in the United States, Italy and Spain and spanned the acute and convalescent phases of COVID-19. HLA class I and class II types, where available, came from metadata supplied by the sample provider rather than from assay-based typing. The material from the prospective study consisted of cDNA or gDNA derived from T cells, B-cell-depleted T cells, or PBMCs. The dataset comprised deeply sampled blood TCRbeta repertoires from subjects exposed to, actively infected with, or recovered from COVID-19. A freely available public database, intended as a resource for researchers studying the immune response to SARS-CoV-2, is where the repertoires were released. The sample metadata nearly always contained a de-identified subject ID, COVID-19 status, age in years and sex. Samples came from the ongoing ImmuneRACE study (first 160 participants) plus 1,254 subjects from 6 global collaborators. What the study reported, not specific to this receptor: The quantity of clinical and demographic metadata differed by source and by participant and was supplied without curation.

V lost 8 bases and J lost 6 bases, and the count of bases not matched to a germline gene is 5. According to the germline V gene, CDR1 reads MDHEN and CDR2 reads SYDVKM. The CDR3 numbers 13 residues from cysteine through phenylalanine. Only the CDR3 DNA is retained, 39 bases long and in frame from the first base. TCRbeta CDR3 regions were amplified from genomic DNA by means of the immunoSEQ Assay, a bias-controlled multiplex PCR. Processing in the source paper ran as follows. The number of nucleated cells in each sample was estimated from the amplification of reference gene primers within the assay. To quantify the absolute abundance of each unique TCRbeta CDR3 rearrangement, sequence reads were collapsed and filtered. Productive Simpson clonality was computed per sample as the square root of Simpson's diversity index over productive rearrangements. Held by TCRdb, this immuneACCESS table contains in-frame sequences only and omits some clones. Under half of the omission traces to an unresolved V gene where checked; the cause of the rest is unknown. The DNA gave D and trimming, while V, J and clone size come from that table. This sample lists roughly 120,000 clones; 85% to 90% were detected once. Approximately 4.5% of the sample belongs to the ten largest clones.

Whole blood was collected in K2EDTA tubes by collaborating institutions according to the institutions' own protocols. Collaborator samples were shipped for TCRbeta analysis as frozen whole blood, isolated PBMCs, or DNA extracted from either sample type. The V gene is TRBV28 and the J gene is TRBJ2-7; 12 of the junction bases match TRBD1. Sequencing was performed on peripheral blood. The sequence derives from a woman in her 50s with acute or convalescent COVID-19. The CDR3 in this case is CASGGQGAGEQYF. The DNA is TGTGCCAGCGGGGGACAGGGGGCAGGCGAGCAGTACTTC.